This T cell receptor (beta chain) was recorded in a study of blood T cell repertoires in COVID-19. At the level of the study: T cells, B-cell-depleted T cells, or PBMCs supplied cDNA or gDNA.

Original methodology: Amplifying reference gene primers gave estimates of nucleated cell counts. Clones were sequenced by immunoSEQ multiplex PCR, and TCRdb holds only the in-frame ones, with some missing. Clone size and V and J calls were adopted from that table, with D and trimming inferred from the DNA. The table shows some 200,000 clones, with about 93% occurring only once. J was trimmed by 4 bases and V by 4 bases; bases with no gene match: 6. The CDR3 length is 14 residues. Germline CDR1 and CDR2: MNHEY and SMNVEV (reference sequence). Seattle's enrolled individuals joined amid active infection and were then monitored longitudinally.

Sequencing was carried out using peripheral blood. V gene TRBV27 combines with J gene TRBJ1-2; 7 nucleotides align to TRBD1. This TCR derives from a man aged 25 to 40 with COVID-19, enrolled during active disease. The CDR3: CASSSGRGIYGYTF. The CDR3 DNA follows: TGTGCCAGCAGTTCTGGCAGGGGGATCTATGGCTACACCTTC.